The source of this TCR beta chain is a study of cytomegalovirus exposure and HLA in healthy donors (dated by TCRdb to about 2017). In terms of the full investigation: According to a later analysis, one platform produced both the 100 to 150 validation repertoires and the approximately 670 repertoires of the first cohort. The study aimed to test whether cataloging public T cell receptors could reveal signatures of past pathogen exposure. In addition to the first cohort of 500 to 850 subjects, a separate validation cohort of 120 different subjects was used. To predict cytomegalovirus infection status, the study combined high-throughput TCR immunosequencing, statistical association of individual TCRs with disease status, and machine learning. Results and caveats for the whole study, not just this receptor: Most TCR sequences were seen in very few donors, while some public TCRs were found in many individuals. According to the authors, the approach could potentially be generalized to other disease states and immunological phenotypes. A total of 150 to 200 TCR beta chains were listed by the study as associated with cytomegalovirus. Subsequent analysis determined that TCRs grouped into clusters in the first cohort also showed a tendency toward co-occurrence across the 130 or so validation repertoires, and about 94% of cluster scores exceeded 0. A later analysis lacked HLA typing for the validation cohort, so it scored co-occurrence in that cohort across all 120 or so repertoires. The classifier was reported to diagnose cytomegalovirus status with high specificity and sensitivity in both the original cohort and the validation cohort. Three of the identified cytomegalovirus-associated TCR beta chains were confirmed in vitro to be specific for cytomegalovirus antigens.

The donors were included in the validation cohort of roughly 120 subjects, a group kept apart from the 666-subject first cohort. The library was made by the immunoSEQ multiplex PCR assay. In the paper's pipeline: To diagnose cytomegalovirus status from the catalog of TCR beta chain sequences, a statistical classification framework was built. TCRdb carries this immuneACCESS record with in-frame sequences only. Its versions omit some clonotypes, under half of them owing to an unresolved V gene in the studies checked, with the rest unexplained. The V and J calls and clone size were taken over from that table, and D and trimming were inferred from the DNA. Across this sample there are around 200,000 clones, with around 88% seen only once. The ten largest clones take up 2.5% to 3.5% of the sample. Remarks on this clone: Its antigen target is currently unknown. No quality values exist for individual bases; no much larger clone is one base distant.

From the germline V gene, CDR1 is MGHRA and CDR2 is YSYEKL. Reading from cysteine to phenylalanine, the CDR3 counts 14 amino acids. Only CDR3 DNA remains: 42 bases, in frame from the first base. Cut back by 0 bases and 3 bases, the V and J ends lie 9 bases apart. The sequence links TRBV4-1 to TRBJ2-7, with TRBD2 perhaps the D gene, on 5 matching bases. The specimen sequenced was PBMCs. This receptor was obtained from a woman between 18 and 29 years old in good health and CMV-seronegative. The nucleotide sequence reads TGCGCCAGCAGCCAAGATATCGGGGTCTACGAGCAGTACTTC. It is translated as CASSQDIGVYEQYF.